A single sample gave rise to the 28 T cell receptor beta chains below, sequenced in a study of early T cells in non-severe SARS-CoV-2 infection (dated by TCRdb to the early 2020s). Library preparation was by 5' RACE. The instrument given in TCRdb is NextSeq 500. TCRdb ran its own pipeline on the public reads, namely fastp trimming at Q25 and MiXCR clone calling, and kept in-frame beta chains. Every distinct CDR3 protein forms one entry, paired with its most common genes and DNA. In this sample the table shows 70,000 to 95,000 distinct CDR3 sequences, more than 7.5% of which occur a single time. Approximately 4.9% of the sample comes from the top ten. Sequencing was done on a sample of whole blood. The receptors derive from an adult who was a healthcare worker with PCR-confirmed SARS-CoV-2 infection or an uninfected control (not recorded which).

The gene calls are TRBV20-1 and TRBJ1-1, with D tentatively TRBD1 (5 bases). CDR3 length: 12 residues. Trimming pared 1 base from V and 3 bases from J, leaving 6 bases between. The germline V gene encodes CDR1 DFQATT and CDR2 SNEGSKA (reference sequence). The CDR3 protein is CSARVRDTEAFF. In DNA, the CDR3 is TGCAGTGCTAGAGTCAGGGACACTGAAGCTTTCTTT.

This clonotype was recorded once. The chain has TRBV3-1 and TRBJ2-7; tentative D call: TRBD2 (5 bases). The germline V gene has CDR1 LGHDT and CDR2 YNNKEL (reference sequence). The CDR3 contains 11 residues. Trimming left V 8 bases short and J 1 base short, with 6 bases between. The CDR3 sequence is CASGESYEQYF. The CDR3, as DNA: TGTGCCAGCGGGGAGTCCTACGAGCAGTACTTC.

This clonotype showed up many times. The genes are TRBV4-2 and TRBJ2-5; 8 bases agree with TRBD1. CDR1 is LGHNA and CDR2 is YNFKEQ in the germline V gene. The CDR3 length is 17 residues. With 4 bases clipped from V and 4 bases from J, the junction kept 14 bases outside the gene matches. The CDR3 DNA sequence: TGTGCCAGCAGCCCAGGGGTTCGCCAGGGGGCTAGAGAGACCCAGTACTTC. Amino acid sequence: CASSPGVRQGARETQYF.

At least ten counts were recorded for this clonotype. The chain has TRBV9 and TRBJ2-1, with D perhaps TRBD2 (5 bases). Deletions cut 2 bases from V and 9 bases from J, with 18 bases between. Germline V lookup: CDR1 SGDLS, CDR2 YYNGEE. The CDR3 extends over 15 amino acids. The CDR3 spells CASSVGDTSGSEQFF. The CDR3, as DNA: TGTGCCAGCAGCGTCGGAGACACTTCTGGGAGTGAGCAGTTCTTC. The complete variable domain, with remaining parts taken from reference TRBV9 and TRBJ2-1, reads DSGVTQTPKHLITATGQRVTLRCSPRSGDLSVYWYQQSLDQGLQFLIQYYNGEERAKGNILERFSAQQFPDLHSELNLSSLELGDSALYFCASSVGDTSGSEQFFGPGTRLTVL.

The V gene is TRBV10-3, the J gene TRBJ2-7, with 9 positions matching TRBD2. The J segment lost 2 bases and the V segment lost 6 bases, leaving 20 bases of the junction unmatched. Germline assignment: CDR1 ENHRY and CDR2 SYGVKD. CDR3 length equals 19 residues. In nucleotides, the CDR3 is TGTGCCATCAGCTCAGGACTAGCGAGGTCCAAGTCGGTGGCCTACGAGCAGTACTTC. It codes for CAISSGLARSKSVAYEQYF.

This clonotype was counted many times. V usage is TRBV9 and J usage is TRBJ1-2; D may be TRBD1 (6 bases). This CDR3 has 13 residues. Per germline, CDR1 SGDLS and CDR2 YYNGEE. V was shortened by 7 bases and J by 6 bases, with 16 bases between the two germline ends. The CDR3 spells CASEGDYSHGYTF. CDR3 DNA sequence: TGTGCCAGCGAGGGGGATTACAGCCATGGCTACACCTTC.

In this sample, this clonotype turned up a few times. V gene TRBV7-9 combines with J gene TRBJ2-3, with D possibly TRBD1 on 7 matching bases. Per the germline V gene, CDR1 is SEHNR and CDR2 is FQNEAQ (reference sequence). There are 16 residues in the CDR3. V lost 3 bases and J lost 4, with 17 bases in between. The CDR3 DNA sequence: TGTGCCAGCAGCTTCCCGGGGGACAGAGAGGCAGATACGCAGTATTTT. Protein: CASSFPGDREADTQYF.

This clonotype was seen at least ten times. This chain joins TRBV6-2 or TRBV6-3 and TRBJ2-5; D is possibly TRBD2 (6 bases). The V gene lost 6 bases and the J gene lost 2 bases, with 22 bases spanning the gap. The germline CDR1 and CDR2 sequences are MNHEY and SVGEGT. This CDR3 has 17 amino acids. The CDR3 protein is CASRPRGVARGQETQYF. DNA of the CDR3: TGTGCCAGCAGACCCCGTGGCGTGGCACGGGGGCAAGAGACCCAGTACTTC.

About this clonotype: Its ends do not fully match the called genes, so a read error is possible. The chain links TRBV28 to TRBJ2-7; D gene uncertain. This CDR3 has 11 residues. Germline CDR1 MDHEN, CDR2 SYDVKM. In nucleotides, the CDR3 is TGCGGTAATCAGACCAATTACGAGCAGTACTTC. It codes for CGNQTNYEQYF.

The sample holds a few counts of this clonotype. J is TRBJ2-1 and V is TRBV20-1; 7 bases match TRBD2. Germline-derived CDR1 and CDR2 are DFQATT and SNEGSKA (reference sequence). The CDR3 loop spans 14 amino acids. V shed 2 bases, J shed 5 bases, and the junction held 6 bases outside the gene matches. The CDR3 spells CSARLGRPHNEQFF. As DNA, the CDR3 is TGCAGTGCTAGACTCGGGAGGCCCCACAATGAGCAGTTCTTC.

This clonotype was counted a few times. CDR3 bases: TGTGCCACCAGCGAGATTTCTGGGGCCAACGTCCTGACTTTC. This sequence encodes CATSEISGANVLTF. This chain uses TRBV15 with TRBJ2-6, with D unclear. This CDR3 contains 14 residues. CDR1 and CDR2 from the germline V gene are LNHNV and YYDKDF (reference sequence). V was pared by 5 bases and J by 1 base, with 6 bases between.

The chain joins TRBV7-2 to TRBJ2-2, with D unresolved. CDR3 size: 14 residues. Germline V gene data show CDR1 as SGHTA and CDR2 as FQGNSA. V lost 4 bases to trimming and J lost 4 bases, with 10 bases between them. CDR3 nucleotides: TGTGCCAGCAGCTCATCGGCGATCACCGGGGAGCTGTTTTTT. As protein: CASSSSAITGELFF.

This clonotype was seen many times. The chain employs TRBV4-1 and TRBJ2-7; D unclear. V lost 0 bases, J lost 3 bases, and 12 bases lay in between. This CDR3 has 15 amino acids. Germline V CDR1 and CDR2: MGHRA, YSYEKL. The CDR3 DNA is TGCGCCAGCAGCCAAGATTCCGGAGTAGGCTACGAGCAGTACTTC. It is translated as CASSQDSGVGYEQYF.

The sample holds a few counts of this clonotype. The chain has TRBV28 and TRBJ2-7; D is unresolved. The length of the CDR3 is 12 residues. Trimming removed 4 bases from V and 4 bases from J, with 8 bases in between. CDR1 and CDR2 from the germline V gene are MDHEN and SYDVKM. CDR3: CASSSMGYEQYF. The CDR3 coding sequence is TGTGCCAGCAGTTCAATGGGGTACGAGCAGTACTTC.

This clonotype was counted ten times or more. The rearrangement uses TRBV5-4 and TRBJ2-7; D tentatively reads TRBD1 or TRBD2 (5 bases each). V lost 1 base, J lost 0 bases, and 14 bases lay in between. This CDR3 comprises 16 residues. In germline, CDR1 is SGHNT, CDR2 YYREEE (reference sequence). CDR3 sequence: CASSLYGASFSYEQYF. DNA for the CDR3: TGTGCCAGCAGCTTGTACGGGGCGAGTTTCTCCTACGAGCAGTACTTC.

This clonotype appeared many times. In DNA, the CDR3 is TGTGCCAGCAGCTTACGGACAGGGGAATACACTGAAGCTTTCTTT. This encodes CASSLRTGEYTEAFF. This rearrangement joins TRBV13 to TRBJ1-1; TRBD1 matches 9 bases. The V gene's germline CDR1 is PRHDT and CDR2 FYEKMQ (reference sequence). With V trimmed by 2 bases and J by 3 bases, 4 bases remained unmatched. The CDR3 has 15 residues.

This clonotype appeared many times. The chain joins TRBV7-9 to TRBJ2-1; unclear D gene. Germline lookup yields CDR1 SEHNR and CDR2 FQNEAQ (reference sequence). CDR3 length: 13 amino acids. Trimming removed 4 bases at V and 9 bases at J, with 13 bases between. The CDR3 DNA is TGTGCCAGCAGCTCTGTGGCTGACTCTGAGCAGTTCTTC. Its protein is CASSSVADSEQFF.

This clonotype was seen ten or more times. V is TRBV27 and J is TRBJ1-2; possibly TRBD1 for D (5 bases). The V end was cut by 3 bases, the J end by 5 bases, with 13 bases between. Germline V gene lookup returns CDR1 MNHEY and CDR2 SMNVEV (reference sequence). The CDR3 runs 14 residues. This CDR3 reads CASSFSGQGYGYTF. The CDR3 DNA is TGTGCCAGCAGTTTCTCCGGGCAGGGATATGGCTACACCTTC.

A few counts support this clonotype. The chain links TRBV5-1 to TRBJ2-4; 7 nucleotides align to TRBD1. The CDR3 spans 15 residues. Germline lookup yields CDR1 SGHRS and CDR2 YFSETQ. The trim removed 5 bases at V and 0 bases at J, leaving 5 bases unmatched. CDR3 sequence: CASSLTGLAKNIQYF. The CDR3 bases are TGCGCCAGCAGTTTGACAGGGCTAGCCAAAAACATTCAGTACTTC.

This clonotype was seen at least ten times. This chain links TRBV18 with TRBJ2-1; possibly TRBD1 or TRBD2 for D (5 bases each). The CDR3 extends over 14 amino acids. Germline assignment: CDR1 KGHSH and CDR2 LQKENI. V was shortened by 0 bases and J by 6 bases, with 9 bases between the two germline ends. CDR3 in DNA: TGTGCCAGCTCACCACCGACGGGGCGCAATGAGCAGTTCTTC. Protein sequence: CASSPPTGRNEQFF.

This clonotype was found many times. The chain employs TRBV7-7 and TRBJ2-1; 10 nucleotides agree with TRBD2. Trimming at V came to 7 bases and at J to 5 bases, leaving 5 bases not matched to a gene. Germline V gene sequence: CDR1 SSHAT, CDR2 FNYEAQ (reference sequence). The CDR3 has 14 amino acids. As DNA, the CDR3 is TGTGCCAGCACCAAAGGACTAGCGGACAATGAGCAGTTCTTC. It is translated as CASTKGLADNEQFF. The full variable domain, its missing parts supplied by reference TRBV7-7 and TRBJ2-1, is GAGVSQSPRYKVTKRGQDVTLRCDPISSHATLYWYQQALGQGPEFLTYFNYEAQPDKSGLPSDRFSAERPEGSISTLTIQRTEQRDSAMYRCASTKGLADNEQFFGPGTRLTVL.

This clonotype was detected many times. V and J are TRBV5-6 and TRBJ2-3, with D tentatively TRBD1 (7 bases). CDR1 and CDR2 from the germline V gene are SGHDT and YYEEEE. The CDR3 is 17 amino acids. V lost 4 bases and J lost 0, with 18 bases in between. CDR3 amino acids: CASSPEGAGESTDTQYF. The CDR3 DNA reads TGTGCCAGCAGCCCGGAGGGGGCTGGGGAAAGCACAGATACGCAGTATTTT.

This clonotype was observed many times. CDR3 residues: CASRTTGTLPYEQYF. The CDR3, as DNA: TGTGCCAGCAGGACTACCGGGACGCTTCCCTACGAGCAGTACTTC. The chain carries TRBV6-1 and TRBJ2-7, with D perhaps matching TRBD1 or TRBD2 (5 bases each). The CDR3 is 15 amino acids. V was shortened by 6 bases and J by 2 bases, with 17 bases between the two germline ends. Germline-derived CDR1 and CDR2 are MNHNS and SASEGT.

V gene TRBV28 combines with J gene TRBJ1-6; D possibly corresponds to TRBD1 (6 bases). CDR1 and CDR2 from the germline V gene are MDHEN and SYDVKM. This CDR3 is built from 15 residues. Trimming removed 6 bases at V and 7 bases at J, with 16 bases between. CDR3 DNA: TGTGCCAGCAGCCCTATGGGGGGCTCCAATTCACCCCTCCACTTT. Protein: CASSPMGGSNSPLHF.

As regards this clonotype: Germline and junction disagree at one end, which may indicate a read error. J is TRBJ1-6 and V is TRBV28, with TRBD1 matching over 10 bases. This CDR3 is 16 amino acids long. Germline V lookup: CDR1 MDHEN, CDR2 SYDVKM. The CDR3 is CASSKTGGSYNSPLHF. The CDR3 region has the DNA TGTGCCAGCAGTAAGACAGGGGGCTCCTATAATTCACCCCTACACTTT.

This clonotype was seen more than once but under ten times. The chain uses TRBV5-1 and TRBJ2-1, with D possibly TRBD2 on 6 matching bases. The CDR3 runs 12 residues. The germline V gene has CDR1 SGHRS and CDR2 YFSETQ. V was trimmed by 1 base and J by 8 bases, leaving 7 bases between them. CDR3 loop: CASSLSGDEQFF. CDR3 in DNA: TGCGCCAGCAGCTTGTCGGGGGATGAGCAGTTCTTC.

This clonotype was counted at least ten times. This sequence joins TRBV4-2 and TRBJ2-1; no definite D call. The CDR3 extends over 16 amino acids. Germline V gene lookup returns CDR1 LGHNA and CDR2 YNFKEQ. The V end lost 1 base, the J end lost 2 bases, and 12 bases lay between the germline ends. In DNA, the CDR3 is TGTGCCAGCAGCCAAGCAGCGACCCTCGCCTACAATGAGCAGTTCTTC. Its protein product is CASSQAATLAYNEQFF.

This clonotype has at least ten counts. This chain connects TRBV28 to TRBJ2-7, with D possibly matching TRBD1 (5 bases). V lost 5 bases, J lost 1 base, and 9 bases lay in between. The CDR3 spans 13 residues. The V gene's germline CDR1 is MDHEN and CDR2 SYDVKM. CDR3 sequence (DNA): TGTGCCAGCAGTCTAAGACAGTCCTACGAGCAGTACTTC. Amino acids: CASSLRQSYEQYF.